This entry concerns a single T cell receptor (beta chain). The sample belongs to a study of blood T cell repertoires in COVID-19. About the study: PBMCs, B-cell-depleted T cells, or T cells were the source of the cDNA or gDNA that made up the material.

The CDR3 is 16 amino acids. V lost 3 bases to trimming and J lost 7 bases; unmatched junction nucleotides: 9. Germline lookup yields CDR1 LGHNA and CDR2 YNFKEQ. The table came from immunoSEQ multiplex PCR; TCRdb's copy has only in-frame clones and leaves some out. The sample records about 76,000 clones, around 87% being singletons. This rearrangement joins TRBV4-2 to TRBJ2-1, with 10 bases aligning to TRBD2. Sequenced sample: peripheral blood. This clonotype originated in a woman of 80 years or more with active or convalescent COVID-19. CDR3 residues: CASSHLPGLASNEQFF. CDR3 nucleotide sequence: TGTGCCAGCAGCCATTTGCCGGGACTAGCGAGTAATGAGCAGTTCTTC.